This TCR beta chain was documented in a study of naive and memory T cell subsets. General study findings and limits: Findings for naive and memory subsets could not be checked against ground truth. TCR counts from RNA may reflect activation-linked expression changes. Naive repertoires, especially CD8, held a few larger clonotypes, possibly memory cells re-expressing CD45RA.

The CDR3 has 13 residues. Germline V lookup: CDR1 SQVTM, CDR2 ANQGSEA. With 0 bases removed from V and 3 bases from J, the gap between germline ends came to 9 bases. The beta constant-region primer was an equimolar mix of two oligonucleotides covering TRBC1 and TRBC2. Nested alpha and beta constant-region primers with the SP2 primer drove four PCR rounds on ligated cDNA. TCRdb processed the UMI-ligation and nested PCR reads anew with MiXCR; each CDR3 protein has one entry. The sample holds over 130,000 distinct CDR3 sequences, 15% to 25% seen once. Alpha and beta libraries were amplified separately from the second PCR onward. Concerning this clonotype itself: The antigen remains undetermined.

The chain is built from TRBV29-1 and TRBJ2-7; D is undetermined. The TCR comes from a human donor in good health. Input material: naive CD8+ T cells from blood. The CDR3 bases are TGCAGCGTTGAAGATCACGTAAACTACGAGCAGTACTTC. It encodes CSVEDHVNYEQYF.